One sample yielded the 20 T cell receptor beta chains listed below, sequenced in a study of cytomegalovirus exposure and HLA in healthy donors. This PCR relied on a set of 60 Vbeta primers and 13 Jbeta primers. Clones were sequenced by immunoSEQ multiplex PCR, and TCRdb holds only the in-frame ones, with some missing. The profile covers over 150,000 clones, with around 73% appearing a single time and roughly 5.2% taken by the ten largest. Source material: PBMCs. These receptors originate from a woman younger than 35 in good health and CMV-seropositive.

The rearrangement joins TRBV30 to TRBJ1-2, with D maybe TRBD1 (5 bases). CDR3 length equals 16 residues. Germline V gives CDR1 GTSNPN, CDR2 SVGIG (reference sequence). With 0 bases removed from V and 2 bases from J, the gap between germline ends came to 16 bases. CDR3 residues: CAWSVYWGETNYGYTF. DNA of the CDR3: TGTGCCTGGAGTGTTTATTGGGGGGAAACAAACTATGGCTACACCTTC.

The chain combines TRBV15 with TRBJ2-7, with D unclear. V gave up 3 bases and J gave up 0 bases, with 12 bases separating them. Germline values: CDR1 LNHNV, CDR2 YYDKDF (reference sequence). This CDR3 is built from 15 residues. The CDR3 DNA sequence: TGTGCCACCAGCAGTACAAGATCCCCCTCCTACGAGCAGTACTTC. Its protein product is CATSSTRSPSYEQYF.

V is TRBV9 and J is TRBJ1-1, with 8 bases that match TRBD1. CDR3 length: 16 amino acids. The J segment lost 5 bases and the V segment lost 3 bases, leaving 12 bases of the junction unmatched. Germline CDR1 is SGDLS and CDR2 is YYNGEE. CDR3 sequence (DNA): TGTGCCAGCAGCGCGAGATCGACAGGGGTTTTAACTGAAGCTTTCTTT. It yields the protein CASSARSTGVLTEAFF.

V gene TRBV19 combines with J gene TRBJ2-1, with TRBD2 identical over 7 bases. This CDR3 has 13 amino acids. Germline V lookup: CDR1 LNHDA, CDR2 SQIVND (reference sequence). Germline trimming cut 5 bases from V and 7 bases from J; bases unmatched to any gene: 5. The CDR3 reads CASSPRTRNEQFF. As DNA, the CDR3 is TGTGCCAGTAGTCCCAGGACTAGAAATGAGCAGTTCTTC.

With regard to this clone: Additional DNA sequences in this sample encode the identical CDR3. The CDR3 sequence is CASSEVKGARNEQFF. The CDR3 DNA sequence: TGTGCCAGCAGCGAAGTGAAGGGGGCGCGGAATGAGCAGTTCTTC. The genes are TRBV7-2 and TRBJ2-1; 7 bases are a match to TRBD1. V was clipped by 5 bases and J by 7 bases; unmatched bases: 11. This CDR3 contains 15 residues. CDR1 SGHTA and CDR2 FQGNSA come from the germline V gene.

V is TRBV27 and J is TRBJ2-1, with D maybe TRBD2 (6 bases). Germline values: CDR1 MNHEY, CDR2 SMNVEV (reference sequence). This CDR3 has 16 amino acids. Trimming removed 5 bases at V and 1 base at J, with 15 bases between. The CDR3 DNA is TGTGCCAGCAGTCCGTCCCTAGCGTTTTCCTACAATGAGCAGTTCTTC. Residues: CASSPSLAFSYNEQFF.

This clone was picked up one time. This chain connects TRBV6-5 to TRBJ2-2; D is possibly TRBD2 (6 bases). Trimming shortened V by 6 bases and J by 3 bases, and 14 bases separated the two germline ends. CDR3 length equals 15 residues. Germline V gives CDR1 MNHEY, CDR2 SVGAGI. CDR3 in DNA: TGTGCCAGCAGGTCTCCGGGACTTTACACCGGGGAGCTGTTTTTT. It codes for CASRSPGLYTGELFF.

The CDR3: CASSLNTGYGYTF. In nucleotides, the CDR3 is TGTGCCAGCAGCTTAAACACGGGGTATGGCTACACCTTC. The chain uses TRBV7-2 and TRBJ1-2; D is ambiguous. Between the trimmed V and J ends, which lost 2 bases and 5 bases, there was a span of 9 bases. Looked up from germline, CDR1 is SGHTA and CDR2 is FQGNSA. CDR3 length: 13 amino acids.

Here the CDR3 reads CASSPLAGVGTDTQYF. CDR3 coding DNA: TGTGCCAGCAGCCCTCTCGCAGGGGTTGGCACAGATACGCAGTATTTT. The chain joins TRBV14 to TRBJ2-3; tentative D call: TRBD1 (6 bases). This CDR3 is 16 amino acids long. Trimming removed 4 bases at V and 1 base at J, with 15 bases between. CDR1 and CDR2 (germline): SGHDN, FVKESK.

The chain couples TRBV29-1 to TRBJ2-2, with 7 bases lining up with TRBD2. The CDR3 totals 16 residues. The V gene's germline CDR1 is SQVTM and CDR2 ANQGSEA. The trim removed 7 bases at V and 4 bases at J, leaving 15 bases unmatched. CDR3 amino acids: CSALAAGRVFTGELFF. The CDR3 nucleotides are TGCAGCGCCTTAGCGGCAGGGAGGGTTTTCACCGGGGAGCTGTTTTTT.

Judged by abundance, this clone is medium-sized. The chain couples TRBV4-3 to TRBJ1-2, with TRBD1 matching 7 bases. The junction had 10 bases not matched to a gene; V was cut back by 0 bases and J by 3 bases. Germline V gives CDR1 LGHNA, CDR2 YSLEER. The CDR3 runs to 17 residues. The CDR3 nucleotides are TGCGCCAGCAGCCAAGAGTTAGGAGGGGGCGGTTACTATGGCTACACCTTC. It encodes CASSQELGGGGYYGYTF.

The rearrangement uses TRBV5-6 and TRBJ1-5; the D gene is possibly TRBD1 (5 bases). Germline V lookup: CDR1 SGHDT, CDR2 YYEEEE. CDR3 length: 15 residues. The germline V and J ends were trimmed by 1 base and 4 bases, with 12 bases remaining between them. CDR3 coding DNA: TGTGCCAGCAGCTTGAGTGGCAGGGTGAATCAGCCCCAGCATTTT. This sequence encodes CASSLSGRVNQPQHF.

The V gene is TRBV15, the J gene TRBJ2-5; 11 bases map to TRBD2. The CDR3 sequence is 16 residues long. V shed 5 bases and J 1 base; nucleotides not matched to a gene: 6. Germline CDR1 reads LNHNV; CDR2 reads YYDKDF (reference sequence). The CDR3 loop is CATSVGTSGLQETQYF. The CDR3 DNA reads TGTGCCACCAGCGTGGGGACTAGCGGTCTCCAAGAGACCCAGTACTTC.

The V and J genes are TRBV27 and TRBJ2-1, with TRBD2 matching over 11 bases. Germline lookup yields CDR1 MNHEY and CDR2 SMNVEV (reference sequence). J lost 7 bases, V lost 6 bases, and 5 bases had no gene match. The CDR3 length is 14 residues. The CDR3: CASSHRTSGNEQFF. Here the CDR3 DNA reads TGTGCCAGCAGCCACCGGACTAGCGGGAATGAGCAGTTCTTC.

V usage is TRBV14 and J usage is TRBJ1-2; 7 nucleotides line up with TRBD1. The CDR3 extends over 18 amino acids. V lost 3 bases, J lost 8 bases, and 21 bases stayed unmatched. Germline V gene sequence: CDR1 SGHDN, CDR2 FVKESK. The CDR3 is CASSHVFDRDPLYWGYTF. CDR3 DNA: TGTGCCAGCAGCCACGTATTCGACAGGGATCCCCTTTACTGGGGCTACACCTTC.

The V call is TRBV2, the J call TRBJ1-6; TRBD1 matches at 8 bases. The CDR3 is 14 amino acids. J gave up 10 bases and V 10 bases, and 12 bases lay outside the gene matches. Germline values: CDR1 SNHLY, CDR2 FYNNEI. This CDR3 reads CATRTGQAGSPLHF. For the CDR3, the DNA is TGTGCCACCAGAACGGGACAGGCTGGGTCACCCCTCCACTTT.

With regard to this clone: At one end, the junction sequence differs from germline, possibly due to a read error. The chain has TRBV7-9 and TRBJ1-6; D gene unclear. The CDR3 covers 15 residues. CDR1 is SEHNR, CDR2 FQNEAQ, per germline (reference sequence). CDR3 DNA sequence: TGTTCCAGCAGCTTAGTGTCCGAGTTTAATTCACCCCTCCACTTT. This gives the protein CSSSLVSEFNSPLHF.

To note about this clone: The same CDR3 can be traced to other DNA sequences in this sample. This CDR3 is CASSLDRGGNQPQHF. The CDR3 nucleotides are TGTGCCAGCAGCTTGGACAGGGGTGGTAATCAGCCCCAGCATTTT. This chain connects TRBV11-2 to TRBJ1-5; 9 bases match TRBD1. Germline V gene lookup returns CDR1 SGHAT and CDR2 FQNNGV. The J segment lost 4 bases and the V segment lost 3 bases, leaving 4 bases of the junction unmatched. This CDR3 is 15 amino acids long.

This clone was detected a few times. The junction departs from germline at one end; a sequencing error may be responsible. In nucleotides, the CDR3 is TGTTCCAGCAACTCGGGGGGGGAGTCCTACGAGCAGTACTTC. Its translation: CSSNSGGESYEQYF. This chain connects TRBV7-9 to TRBJ2-7; 8 bases map to TRBD2. Germline assignment: CDR1 SEHNR and CDR2 FQNEAQ (reference sequence). This CDR3 region has 14 residues.

The chain employs TRBV7-6 and TRBJ2-2, with D unclear. Germline CDR1 SGHVS, CDR2 FNYEAQ. The CDR3 runs to 16 residues. V was pared by 8 bases and J by 0 bases, with 16 bases between. In nucleotides, the CDR3 is TGTGCCAGCTCCTCTTTACCCGCAGCGAACACCGGGGAGCTGTTTTTT. Translation gives CASSSLPAANTGELFF.